Below are 26 T cell receptor beta chains sequenced from a single sample in a study of T cell repertoires in aging, cancer and after chemotherapy. TRB rearrangements spanning V, D and J were amplified using mixed TRB-A/B primers. A single record per CDR3 protein comes from TCRdb applying MiXCR to the multiplex PCR reads. The repertoire consists of approximately 3,000 distinct CDR3 sequences, with approximately 30% occurring once and the leading ten covering around 9.5%. TCR beta rearrangements were amplified from peripheral blood genomic DNA. The sample consisted of blood. The source of these receptors is a human donor in good health.

Judged by abundance, this clonotype is medium-sized. The V and J genes are TRBV19 and TRBJ2-5, with 9 bases lining up with TRBD2. V trimming: 3 bases; J trimming: 4 bases; junction bases outside the gene matches: 9. Germline lookup yields CDR1 LNHDA and CDR2 SQIVND (reference sequence). This CDR3 region has 16 residues. In DNA, the CDR3 is TGTGCCAGTAGTATTAGGGCGGGAGGGCCCAGAGAGACCCAGTACTTC. Its translation: CASSIRAGGPRETQYF.

By sample fraction, this clonotype is medium-sized. The V and J genes are TRBV19 and TRBJ1-2, with TRBD1 as a possible D gene (6 bases). V was shortened by 8 bases and J by 4 bases, with 20 bases between the two germline ends. CDR3 length: 15 amino acids. Germline assignment: CDR1 LNHDA and CDR2 SQIVND (reference sequence). The CDR3: CASVDPASGVYGYTF. The CDR3 nucleotides are TGTGCCAGTGTGGATCCGGCCTCAGGGGTCTATGGCTACACCTTC.

CDR3 in DNA: TGCAGCGTCGGACAGGGCCTCAATGAGCAGTTCTTC. Translation gives CSVGQGLNEQFF. The J gene is TRBJ2-1, the V gene TRBV29-1; 8 nucleotides match TRBD1. V dropped 6 bases and J dropped 6; count of bases not matched to a gene: 4. There are 12 residues in the CDR3. Germline assignment: CDR1 SQVTM and CDR2 ANQGSEA.

In this sample, this clonotype is medium-sized. V gene TRBV12-3 or TRBV12-4 combines with J gene TRBJ2-3; TRBD1 matches 7 bases. The CDR3 runs to 13 residues. V was clipped by 5 bases and J by 6 bases; unmatched bases: 5. Here the CDR3 DNA reads TGTGCCAGCAGTAACACAGGGGTGGATACGCAGTATTTT. Translating gives CASSNTGVDTQYF.

By sample fraction, this clonotype is medium-sized (0.01 to 0.1%). The chain is built from TRBV27 and TRBJ2-3; weak D call: TRBD2 (5 bases). The CDR3 is made up of 13 amino acids. The V gene lost 6 bases and the J gene lost 3 bases, with 10 bases spanning the gap. Germline loops: CDR1 MNHEY, CDR2 SMNVEV (reference sequence). The CDR3 spells CASSPGGTDTQYF. The CDR3, as DNA: TGTGCCAGCAGCCCCGGAGGAACAGATACGCAGTATTTT.

This clonotype has a single count. The chain joins TRBV5-1 to TRBJ1-2; 7 bases are shared with TRBD1. V trimming: 4 bases; J trimming: 1 base; junction bases outside the gene matches: 7. CDR1 is SGHRS, CDR2 YFSETQ, per germline. CDR3 length: 15 amino acids. The CDR3 DNA reads TGCGCCAGCAGCCCGGGACAGACCATTAACTATGGCTACACCTTC. Translating gives CASSPGQTINYGYTF.

The gene calls are TRBV10-2 and TRBJ2-7; possibly TRBD2 for D (5 bases). Germline V CDR1 and CDR2: WSHSY, SAAADI. The CDR3 loop spans 12 amino acids. V was shortened by 6 bases and J by 3 bases, with 9 bases between the two germline ends. CDR3 sequence (DNA): TGCGCCAGCAGACAGAGGGACTACGAGCAGTACTTC. Protein product: CASRQRDYEQYF.

A few counts support this clonotype. The genes are TRBV20-1 and TRBJ1-3; D gene ambiguous. The V end lost 6 bases, the J end lost 0 bases, and 12 bases lay between the germline ends. This CDR3 is built from 14 residues. Germline CDR1 and CDR2: DFQATT and SNEGSKA (reference sequence). For the CDR3, the DNA is TGCAGTGCATTCGGACGGTACTCTGGAAACACCATATATTTT. Translating gives CSAFGRYSGNTIYF.

The chain recombines TRBV12-3 or TRBV12-4 with TRBJ2-2; 12 bases line up with TRBD2. The CDR3 totals 16 residues. J gave up 8 bases and V 2 bases, and 6 bases lay outside the gene matches. The CDR3 DNA is TGTGCCAGCAGTTTAACCCTAGCGGGAGGGCCGGGGGAGCTGTTTTTT. Protein: CASSLTLAGGPGELFF.

This clonotype is termed medium-sized. The CDR3 is CASSSSPDRANSPLHF. The CDR3 DNA sequence: TGTGCCAGCAGCTCTTCCCCGGACAGGGCCAATTCACCCCTCCACTTT. The gene calls are TRBV11-1 and TRBJ1-6; 8 positions match TRBD1. Looked up from germline, CDR1 is SGHAT and CDR2 is FQDESV (reference sequence). The CDR3 length is 16 residues. The V and J ends lost 4 bases and 7 bases, in that order; junction bases with no gene match: 9.

J is TRBJ2-7 and V is TRBV7-2; 13 nucleotides agree with TRBD2. The ends lost 6 bases at V and 5 bases at J; junction bases unmatched: 10. This CDR3 is 16 amino acids long. Per germline, CDR1 SGHTA and CDR2 FQGNSA. In nucleotides, the CDR3 is TGTGCCAGCAGGCCGGGACTAGCGGGAACGGGCGACGAGCAGTACTTC. It yields the protein CASRPGLAGTGDEQYF.

This clonotype was observed a single time. This may be a read error, as it is one base from a much larger clone. The chain carries TRBV11-3 and TRBJ2-5; 8 bases agree with TRBD2. There are 14 residues in the CDR3. Germline loops: CDR1 SGHNT, CDR2 YENEEA. After removal of 5 bases from V and 5 bases from J, the junction contained 7 bases not matched to a gene. The DNA for the CDR3 is TGTGCCAGCAGCCCTTGGCGGGAGGTGGAGACCCAGTACTTC. Its translation is CASSPWREVETQYF.

This clonotype is judged medium-sized. The V gene is TRBV7-6, the J gene TRBJ2-7; 11 bases are shared with TRBD2. The CDR3 length is 13 residues. V lost 8 bases, J lost 7 bases, and 7 bases stayed unmatched. Germline CDR1 and CDR2: SGHVS and FNYEAQ. CDR3 sequence: CASAKGLAGEQYF. DNA for the CDR3: TGTGCCAGCGCCAAAGGACTAGCGGGTGAGCAGTACTTC. The full variable domain, completed using reference TRBV7-6 and TRBJ2-7, is GAGVSQSPRYKVTKRGQDVALRCDPISGHVSLYWYRQALGQGPEFLTYFNYEAQQDKSGLPNDRFSAERPEGSISTLTIQRTEQRDSAMYRCASAKGLAGEQYFGPGTRLTVT.

This chain joins TRBV12-3 or TRBV12-4 and TRBJ1-1, with D perhaps matching TRBD1 (6 bases). The CDR3 is made up of 15 amino acids. V lost 6 bases to trimming and J lost 4 bases, with 18 bases between them. DNA for the CDR3: TGTGCCAGCAGCCTTAATGGACAGCATGGCACTGAAGCTTTCTTT. Protein sequence: CASSLNGQHGTEAFF.

This clonotype was seen a handful of times. The chain has TRBV27 and TRBJ1-3, with 8 bases aligning to TRBD1. Trimming took 2 bases from V and 4 from J; bases not matched to a gene: 1. The CDR3 extends over 14 amino acids. The V gene's germline CDR1 is MNHEY and CDR2 SMNVEV (reference sequence). The CDR3 protein is CASSLRQGGNTIYF. In nucleotides, the CDR3 is TGTGCCAGCAGTTTACGACAGGGGGGAAACACCATATATTTT.

The chain employs TRBV6-2 or TRBV6-3 and TRBJ1-2, with 8 nucleotides matching TRBD1. The CDR3 covers 13 residues. In germline, CDR1 is MNHEY, CDR2 SVGEGT. The V and J ends lost 5 bases and 4 bases, in that order; junction bases with no gene match: 3. The CDR3 loop is CASSPGQAYGYTF. For the CDR3, the DNA is TGTGCCAGCAGTCCGGGACAGGCCTATGGCTACACCTTC.

This clonotype has only a few counts. The J gene is TRBJ1-6, the V gene TRBV12-3 or TRBV12-4; 7 nucleotides agree with TRBD1. This CDR3 has 14 residues. J gave up 7 bases and V 3 bases, and 3 bases lay outside the gene matches. The CDR3 is CASSFGTANSPLHF. The CDR3 nucleotides read TGTGCCAGCAGTTTTGGGACAGCCAATTCACCCCTCCACTTT.

By its share, this clonotype is medium-sized. The rearrangement joins TRBV27 to TRBJ2-7; D is uncertain. From germline, CDR1 is MNHEY and CDR2 SMNVEV (reference sequence). The length of the CDR3 is 11 residues. V lost 2 bases and J lost 4, with 3 bases in between. The CDR3 reads CASSLGYEQYF. CDR3 DNA: TGTGCCAGCAGTTTAGGATACGAGCAGTACTTC.

This clonotype turned up a few times. This rearrangement joins TRBV20-1 to TRBJ2-3, with TRBD2 identical over 10 bases. V was clipped by 2 bases and J by 4 bases; unmatched bases: 6. The germline gives CDR1 DFQATT, CDR2 SNEGSKA (reference sequence). CDR3 length: 15 residues. The CDR3 here is CSARNSGRSSDTQYF. The CDR3 DNA sequence: TGCAGTGCTAGAAATAGCGGGAGGTCTTCAGATACGCAGTATTTT.

Within the sample, this clonotype is medium-sized. The genes are TRBV5-6 and TRBJ1-6, with TRBD1 as a possible D gene (5 bases). V was cut by 4 bases and J by 6 bases, with 14 bases left in between. The CDR3 consists of 15 residues. CDR1 is SGHDT, CDR2 YYEEEE, per germline. The CDR3 here is CASSRGDLSNSPLHF. As DNA, the CDR3 is TGTGCCAGCAGCCGGGGGGACTTGAGTAATTCACCCCTCCACTTT.

This clonotype is medium-sized in the sample. The chain carries TRBV19 and TRBJ2-7; 7 bases agree with TRBD1. Germline V gene lookup returns CDR1 LNHDA and CDR2 SQIVND (reference sequence). Losses at the gene ends were 4 bases for V and 6 bases for J; bases not matched to a gene: 6. The CDR3 consists of 13 residues. In DNA, the CDR3 is TGTGCCAGTAGTACTTTGACAGGGAGCGAGCAGTACTTC. It codes for CASSTLTGSEQYF.

This clonotype has more than one count but fewer than ten. The genes are TRBV7-9 and TRBJ2-7; the match to TRBD2 covers 13 bases. The germline V gene encodes CDR1 SEHNR and CDR2 FQNEAQ (reference sequence). Unmatched junction bases numbered 3, after V lost 5 bases and J lost 2 bases. The CDR3 extends over 15 amino acids. Written as DNA, the CDR3 is TGTGCCAGCAGCCTACTAGCGGGAGGGCCCTACGAGCAGTACTTC. Protein product: CASSLLAGGPYEQYF. Together with reference TRBV7-9 and TRBJ2-7, the CDR3 gives the full variable domain: DTGVSQNPRHKITKRGQNVTFRCDPISEHNRLYWYRQTLGQGPEFLTYFQNEAQLEKSRLLSDRFSAERPKGSFSTLEIQRTEQGDSAMYLCASSLLAGGPYEQYFGPGTRLTVT.

This clonotype is large within its sample. This chain uses TRBV6-5 with TRBJ1-2; D gene uncertain. The CDR3 covers 13 residues. Trimming removed 0 bases from V and 1 base from J, with 3 bases in between. Per germline, CDR1 MNHEY and CDR2 SVGAGI. CDR3 bases: TGTGCCAGCAGTTACTCGAGTAACTATGGCTACACCTTC. This gives the protein CASSYSSNYGYTF.

V and J are TRBV18 and TRBJ1-2, with D perhaps TRBD1 (5 bases). CDR1 and CDR2 (germline): KGHSH, LQKENI. The V and J ends lost 6 bases and 6 bases respectively, with 29 bases between them. This CDR3 has 18 residues. CDR3 DNA: TGTGCCAGCTCGCCCAATGGTGGAATACGGGGGGAGAAGGATGGCTACACCTTC. Translation: CASSPNGGIRGEKDGYTF.

In its sample, this clonotype ranks as medium-sized (0.01 to 0.1%). The rearrangement joins TRBV6-1 to TRBJ2-5; a possible D gene is TRBD2 (5 bases). Germline loops: CDR1 MNHNS, CDR2 SASEGT. V lost 7 bases and J lost 4, with 7 bases in between. The CDR3 is 11 residues long. The CDR3 protein is CASTEGETQYF. The CDR3 coding sequence is TGTGCCAGCACCGAGGGAGAGACCCAGTACTTC.

This clonotype was detected only a few times. The genes are TRBV5-1 and TRBJ2-1; TRBD2 agrees at 7 bases. Germline lookup yields CDR1 SGHRS and CDR2 YFSETQ. V lost 0 bases to trimming and J lost 2 bases; unmatched junction nucleotides: 5. The CDR3 loop spans 16 amino acids. The CDR3 DNA follows: TGCGCCAGCAGCTTGGAGGGACTACTAACCTACAATGAGCAGTTCTTC. This codes for CASSLEGLLTYNEQFF.